There are a few counts of the clone carrying this TCR beta chain. Its cognate antigen is unknown. The CDR3 covers 15 residues. Germline V CDR1 and CDR2: SEHNR, FQNEAQ (reference sequence). V dropped 7 bases and J dropped 2; count of bases not matched to a gene: 8. Sequencing started from total RNA isolated from unfractionated whole blood. This sample was taken from a study of human T cells and chemical hapten exposure. Study outcomes and limitations: High-frequency TCRs, those above 1 in 1000, stayed the same after DPC sensitization.

As the library was built, unique molecular identifiers were attached to individual cDNA molecules. Per the authors' pipeline: Individual samples carried between roughly 23,224 and 750,000 TCRs, with 95,638 as the median. TCRdb passed the reads through MiXCR, listing each CDR3 protein once. These V and J calls are TCRdb output, not the study's own analysis. The sample carries fewer than 150,000 distinct CDR3 sequences, 6.5% to 10% recorded once. The chain combines TRBV7-9 with TRBJ2-1; 7 bases are a match to TRBD1. This clonotype was sampled from a human donor in good health. Some clones in this sample may be carry-over from other donors' samples. Sequences were obtained from whole blood. The CDR3 protein is CASTTWTGTYNEQFF. As DNA, the CDR3 is TGTGCCAGCACCACTTGGACAGGAACCTACAATGAGCAGTTCTTC.